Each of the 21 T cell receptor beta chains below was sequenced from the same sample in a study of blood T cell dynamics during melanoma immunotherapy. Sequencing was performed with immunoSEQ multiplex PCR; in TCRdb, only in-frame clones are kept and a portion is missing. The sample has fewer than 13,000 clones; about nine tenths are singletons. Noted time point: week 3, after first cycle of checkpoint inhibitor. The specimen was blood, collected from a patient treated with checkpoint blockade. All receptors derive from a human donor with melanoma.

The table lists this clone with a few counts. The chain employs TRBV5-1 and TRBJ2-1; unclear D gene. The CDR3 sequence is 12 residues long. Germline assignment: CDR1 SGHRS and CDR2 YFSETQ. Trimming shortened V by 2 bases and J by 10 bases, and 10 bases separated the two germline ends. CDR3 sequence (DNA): TGCGCCAGCAGCTTTACCAAGACCGAGCAGTTCTTC. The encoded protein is CASSFTKTEQFF.

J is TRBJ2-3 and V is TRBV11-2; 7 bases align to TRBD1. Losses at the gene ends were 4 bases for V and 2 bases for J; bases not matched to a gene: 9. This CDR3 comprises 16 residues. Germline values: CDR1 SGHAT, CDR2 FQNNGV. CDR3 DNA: TGTGCCAGCAGCTGGTCCATTGGACAGGCCACAGATACGCAGTATTTT. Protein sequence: CASSWSIGQATDTQYF. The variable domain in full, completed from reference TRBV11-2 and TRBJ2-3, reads EAGVAQSPRYKIIEKRQSVAFWCNPISGHATLYWYQQILGQGPKLLIQFQNNGVVDDSQLPKDRFSAERLKGVDSTLKIQPAKLEDSAVYLCASSWSIGQATDTQYFGPGTRLTVL.

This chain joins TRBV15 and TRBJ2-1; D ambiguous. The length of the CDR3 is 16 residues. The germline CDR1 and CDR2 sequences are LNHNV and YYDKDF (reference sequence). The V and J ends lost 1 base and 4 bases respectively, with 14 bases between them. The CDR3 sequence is CATSRGRNNPYNEQFF. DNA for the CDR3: TGTGCCACCAGCAGAGGACGGAACAACCCTTACAATGAGCAGTTCTTC.

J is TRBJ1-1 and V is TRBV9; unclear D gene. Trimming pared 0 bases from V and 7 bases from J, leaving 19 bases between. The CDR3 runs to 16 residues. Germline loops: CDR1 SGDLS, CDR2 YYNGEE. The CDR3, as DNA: TGTGCCAGCAGCGTAGGGGTAGGAGCATCGGCTGGTGAAGCTTTCTTT. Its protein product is CASSVGVGASAGEAFF.

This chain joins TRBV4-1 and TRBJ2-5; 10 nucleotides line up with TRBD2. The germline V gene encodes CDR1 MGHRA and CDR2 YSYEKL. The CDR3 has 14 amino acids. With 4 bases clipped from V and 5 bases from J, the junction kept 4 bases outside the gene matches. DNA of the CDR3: TGCGCCAGCAGCCCCCTAGCGGGGGTTGAGACCCAGTACTTC. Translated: CASSPLAGVETQYF.

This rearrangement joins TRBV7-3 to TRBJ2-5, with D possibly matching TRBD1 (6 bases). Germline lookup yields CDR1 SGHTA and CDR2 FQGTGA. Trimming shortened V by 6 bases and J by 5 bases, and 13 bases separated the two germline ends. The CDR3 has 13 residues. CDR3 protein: CASSLQGRETQYF. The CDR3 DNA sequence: TGTGCCAGCAGTTTGCAGGGGCGGGAGACCCAGTACTTC.

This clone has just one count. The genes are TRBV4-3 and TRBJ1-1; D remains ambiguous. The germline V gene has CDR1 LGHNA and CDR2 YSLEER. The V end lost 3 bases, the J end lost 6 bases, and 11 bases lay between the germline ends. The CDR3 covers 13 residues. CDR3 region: CASSHVPPSEAFF. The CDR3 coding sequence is TGCGCCAGCAGCCATGTCCCCCCCTCTGAAGCTTTCTTT.

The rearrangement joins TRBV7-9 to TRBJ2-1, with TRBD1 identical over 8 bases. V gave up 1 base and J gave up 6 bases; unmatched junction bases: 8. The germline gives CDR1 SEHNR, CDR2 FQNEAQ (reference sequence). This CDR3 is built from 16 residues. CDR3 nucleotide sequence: TGTGCCAGCAGCTTAGGTTGGGGACAGGTTCTCAATGAGCAGTTCTTC. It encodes CASSLGWGQVLNEQFF.

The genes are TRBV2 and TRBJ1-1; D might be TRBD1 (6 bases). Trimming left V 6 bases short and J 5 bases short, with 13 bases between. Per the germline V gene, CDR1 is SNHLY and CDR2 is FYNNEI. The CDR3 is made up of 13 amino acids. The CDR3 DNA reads TGTGCCAGCAGCAAACAGGGTTTAACTGAAGCTTTCTTT. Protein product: CASSKQGLTEAFF.

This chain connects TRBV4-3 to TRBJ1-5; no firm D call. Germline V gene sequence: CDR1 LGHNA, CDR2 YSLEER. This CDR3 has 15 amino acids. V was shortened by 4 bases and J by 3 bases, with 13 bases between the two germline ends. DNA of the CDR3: TGCGCCAGCAGCCCCTTCGAAGGGTCCAATCAGCCCCAGCATTTT. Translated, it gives CASSPFEGSNQPQHF.

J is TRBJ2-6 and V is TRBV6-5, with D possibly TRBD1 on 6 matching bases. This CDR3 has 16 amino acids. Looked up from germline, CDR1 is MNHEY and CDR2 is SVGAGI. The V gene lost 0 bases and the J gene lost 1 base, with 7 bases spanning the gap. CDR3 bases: TGTGCCAGCAGTTACTCACAGGGATCTGGGGCCAACGTCCTGACTTTC. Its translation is CASSYSQGSGANVLTF.

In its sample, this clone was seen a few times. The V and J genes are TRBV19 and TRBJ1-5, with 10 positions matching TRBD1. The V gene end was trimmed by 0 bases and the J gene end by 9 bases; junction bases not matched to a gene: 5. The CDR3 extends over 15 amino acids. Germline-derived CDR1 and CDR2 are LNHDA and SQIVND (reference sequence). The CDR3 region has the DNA TGTGCCAGTAGTATAGATGGGACAGGGGATCGGCCCCAGCATTTT. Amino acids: CASSIDGTGDRPQHF.

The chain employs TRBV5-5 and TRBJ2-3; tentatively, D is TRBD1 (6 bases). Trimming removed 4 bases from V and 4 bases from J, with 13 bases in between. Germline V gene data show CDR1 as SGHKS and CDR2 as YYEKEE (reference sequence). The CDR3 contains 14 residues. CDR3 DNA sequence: TGTGCCAGCAGCAGGCAGCAGGGGCCAGATACGCAGTATTTT. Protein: CASSRQQGPDTQYF.

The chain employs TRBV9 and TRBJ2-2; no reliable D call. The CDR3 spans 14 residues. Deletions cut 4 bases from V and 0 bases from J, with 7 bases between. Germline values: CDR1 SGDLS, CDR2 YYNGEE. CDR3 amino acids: CASSRIANTGELFF. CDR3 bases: TGTGCCAGCAGCCGCATAGCGAACACCGGGGAGCTGTTTTTT. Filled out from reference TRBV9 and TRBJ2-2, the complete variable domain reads DSGVTQTPKHLITATGQRVTLRCSPRSGDLSVYWYQQSLDQGLQFLIQYYNGEERAKGNILERFSAQQFPDLHSELNLSSLELGDSALYFCASSRIANTGELFFGEGSRLTVL.

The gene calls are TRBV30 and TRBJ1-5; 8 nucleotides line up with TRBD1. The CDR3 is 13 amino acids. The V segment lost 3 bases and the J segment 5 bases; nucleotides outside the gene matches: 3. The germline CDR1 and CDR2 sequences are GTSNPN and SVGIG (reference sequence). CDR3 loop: CAWSRGLDQPQHF. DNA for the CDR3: TGTGCCTGGAGCAGGGGGCTGGATCAGCCCCAGCATTTT.

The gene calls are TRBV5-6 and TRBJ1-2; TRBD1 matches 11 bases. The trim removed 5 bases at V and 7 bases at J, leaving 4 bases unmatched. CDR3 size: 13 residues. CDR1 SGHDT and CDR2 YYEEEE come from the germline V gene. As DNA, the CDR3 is TGTGCCAGCAGTCCTGGACAGGGGGCTGGCTACACCTTC. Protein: CASSPGQGAGYTF.

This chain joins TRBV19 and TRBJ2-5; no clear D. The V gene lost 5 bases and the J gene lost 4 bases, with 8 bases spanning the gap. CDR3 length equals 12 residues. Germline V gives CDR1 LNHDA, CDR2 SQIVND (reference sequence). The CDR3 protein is CASSSGGETQYF. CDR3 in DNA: TGTGCCAGTAGTTCGGGTGGAGAGACCCAGTACTTC.

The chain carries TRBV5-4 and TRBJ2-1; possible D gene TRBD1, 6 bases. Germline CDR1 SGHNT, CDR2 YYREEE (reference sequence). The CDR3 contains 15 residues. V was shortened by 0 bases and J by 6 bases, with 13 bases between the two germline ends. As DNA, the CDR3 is TGTGCCAGCAGCTTGGGAGGGGGTCCAGCCAATGAGCAGTTCTTC. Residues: CASSLGGGPANEQFF.

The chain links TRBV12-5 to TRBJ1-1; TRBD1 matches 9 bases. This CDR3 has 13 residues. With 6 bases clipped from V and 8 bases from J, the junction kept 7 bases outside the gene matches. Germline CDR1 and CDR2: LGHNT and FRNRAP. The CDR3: CASGQDRGKEAFF. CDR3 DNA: TGTGCTAGTGGACAGGACAGGGGAAAAGAAGCTTTCTTT.

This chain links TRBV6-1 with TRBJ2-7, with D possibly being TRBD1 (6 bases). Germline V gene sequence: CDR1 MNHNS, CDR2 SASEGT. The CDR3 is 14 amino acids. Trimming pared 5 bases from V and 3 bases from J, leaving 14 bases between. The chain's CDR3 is CASSLRDTYYEQYV. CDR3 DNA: TGTGCCAGCAGTCTCCGGGACACTTACTACGAGCAGTACGTC.

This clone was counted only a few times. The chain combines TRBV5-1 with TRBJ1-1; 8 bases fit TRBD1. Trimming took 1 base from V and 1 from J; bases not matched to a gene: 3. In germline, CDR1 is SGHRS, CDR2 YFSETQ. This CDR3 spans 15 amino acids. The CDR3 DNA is TGCGCCAGCAGCTTGCAGGGGGCGCGGAACACTGAAGCTTTCTTT. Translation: CASSLQGARNTEAFF.